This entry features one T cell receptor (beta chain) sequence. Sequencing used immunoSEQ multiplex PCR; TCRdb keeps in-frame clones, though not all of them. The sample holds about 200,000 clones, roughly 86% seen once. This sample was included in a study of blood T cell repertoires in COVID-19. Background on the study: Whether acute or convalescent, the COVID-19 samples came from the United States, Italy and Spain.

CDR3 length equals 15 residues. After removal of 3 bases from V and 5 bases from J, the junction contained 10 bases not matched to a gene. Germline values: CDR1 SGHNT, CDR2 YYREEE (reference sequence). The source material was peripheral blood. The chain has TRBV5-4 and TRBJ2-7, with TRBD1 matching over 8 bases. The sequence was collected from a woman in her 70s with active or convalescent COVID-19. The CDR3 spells CASSSPQGAVNEQYF. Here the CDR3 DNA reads TGTGCCAGCAGCTCACCCCAGGGGGCTGTCAACGAGCAGTACTTC. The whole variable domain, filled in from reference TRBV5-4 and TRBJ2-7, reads ETGVTQSPTHLIKTRGQQVTLRCSSQSGHNTVSWYQQALGQGPQFIFQYYREEENGRGNFPPRFSGLQFPNYSSELNVNALELDDSALYLCASSSPQGAVNEQYFGPGTRLTVT.